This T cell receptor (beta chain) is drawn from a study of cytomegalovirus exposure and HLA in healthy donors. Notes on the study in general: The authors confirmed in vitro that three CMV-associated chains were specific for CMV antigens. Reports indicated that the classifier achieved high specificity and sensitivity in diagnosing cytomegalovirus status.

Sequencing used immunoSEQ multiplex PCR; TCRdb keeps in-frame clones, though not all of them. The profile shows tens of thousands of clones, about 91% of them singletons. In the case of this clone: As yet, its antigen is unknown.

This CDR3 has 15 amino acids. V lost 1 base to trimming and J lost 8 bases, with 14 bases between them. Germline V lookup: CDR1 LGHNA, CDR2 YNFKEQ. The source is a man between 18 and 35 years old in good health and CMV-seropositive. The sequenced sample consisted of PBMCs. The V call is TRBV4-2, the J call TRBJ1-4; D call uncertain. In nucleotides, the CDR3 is TGTGCCAGCAGCCAAGTGGAGGCTCAGAGCGAAAAACTGTTTTTT. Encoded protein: CASSQVEAQSEKLFF.